A selection of T cell receptor beta chains follows, all from one sample in a study of metastatic and nonmetastatic thyroid tumors. TCRdb redid the clone calls on the PCR reads using MiXCR. The top ten clones hold 9.5% of a sample with 35,000 to 50,000 clones, roughly 13% of them seen once. The sample was blood. The receptors stem from a female donor with papillary thyroid cancer or a benign thyroid nodule (not recorded which). Some clones in this sample may be carry-over from other donors' samples. Each CDR3 is given without its conserved first and last residue. The order of the fields is CDR3 protein, V gene.

CDR3aa: ASSVIPGTSSSGANVLT; v_gene: TRBV2
CDR3aa: ASTARANTGELF; v_gene: TRBV25-1
CDR3aa: ASSSTSGSSLYEQY; v_gene: TRBV5-1
CDR3aa: ASIPWTGSTDTQY; v_gene: TRBV12-3/TRBV12-4
CDR3aa: SASVGTKGNEQF; v_gene: TRBV20-1
CDR3aa: ASKGGLFYEQY; v_gene: TRBV27
CDR3aa: ASRPDRFYNEQF; v_gene: TRBV6-1
CDR3aa: ASSFDGKYEQY; v_gene: TRBV11-2
CDR3aa: ASSADPGTEAF; v_gene: TRBV9
CDR3aa: ASSFGLAGREQY; v_gene: TRBV5-1
CDR3aa: ASSQDLQRLNYGYT; v_gene: TRBV3-1
CDR3aa: ATSGGAGGTDTQY; v_gene: TRBV27
CDR3aa: ASSEGLAGGYEQY; v_gene: TRBV2
CDR3aa: ASSIDRGIYRGQDTQY; v_gene: TRBV19
CDR3aa: ATSDPGRTDTQY; v_gene: TRBV24-1
CDR3aa: ASSLQFSYEQY; v_gene: TRBV19
CDR3aa: ASGEMTYEQY; v_gene: TRBV2
CDR3aa: ASSSGLAGNSYEQY; v_gene: TRBV19
CDR3aa: ASSRVLALSYNEQF; v_gene: TRBV7-9
CDR3aa: ASSLAAPLTDTQY; v_gene: TRBV5-1
CDR3aa: AISEPGLSGTEAF; v_gene: TRBV10-3
CDR3aa: ASSATGTGYPNTGELF; v_gene: TRBV6-1
CDR3aa: ASSEITGTKQETQY; v_gene: TRBV10-1
CDR3aa: SVGRGLNTEAF; v_gene: TRBV29-1
CDR3aa: SAENTGGSGNTIY; v_gene: TRBV29-1
CDR3aa: ASSHGPYSYEQY; v_gene: TRBV14